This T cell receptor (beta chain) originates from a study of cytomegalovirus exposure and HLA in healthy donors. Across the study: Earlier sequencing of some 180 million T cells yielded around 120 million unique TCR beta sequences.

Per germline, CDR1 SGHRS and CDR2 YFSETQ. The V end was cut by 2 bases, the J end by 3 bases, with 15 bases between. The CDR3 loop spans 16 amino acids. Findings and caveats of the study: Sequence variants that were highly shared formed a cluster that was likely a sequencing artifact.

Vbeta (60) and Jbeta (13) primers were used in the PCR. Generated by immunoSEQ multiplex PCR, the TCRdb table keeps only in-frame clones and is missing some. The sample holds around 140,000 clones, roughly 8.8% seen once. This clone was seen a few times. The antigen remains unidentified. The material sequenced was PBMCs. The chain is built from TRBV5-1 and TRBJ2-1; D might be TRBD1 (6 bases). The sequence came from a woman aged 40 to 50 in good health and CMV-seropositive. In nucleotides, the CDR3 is TGCGCCAGCAGCTTAACTACAGGGATTGTCTACAATGAGCAGTTCTTC. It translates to CASSLTTGIVYNEQFF. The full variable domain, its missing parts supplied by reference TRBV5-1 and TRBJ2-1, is KAGVTQTPRYLIKTRGQQVTLSCSPISGHRSVSWYQQTPGQGLQFLFEYFSETQRNKGNFPGRFSGRQFSNSRSEMNVSTLELGDSALYLCASSLTTGIVYNEQFFGPGTRLTVL.